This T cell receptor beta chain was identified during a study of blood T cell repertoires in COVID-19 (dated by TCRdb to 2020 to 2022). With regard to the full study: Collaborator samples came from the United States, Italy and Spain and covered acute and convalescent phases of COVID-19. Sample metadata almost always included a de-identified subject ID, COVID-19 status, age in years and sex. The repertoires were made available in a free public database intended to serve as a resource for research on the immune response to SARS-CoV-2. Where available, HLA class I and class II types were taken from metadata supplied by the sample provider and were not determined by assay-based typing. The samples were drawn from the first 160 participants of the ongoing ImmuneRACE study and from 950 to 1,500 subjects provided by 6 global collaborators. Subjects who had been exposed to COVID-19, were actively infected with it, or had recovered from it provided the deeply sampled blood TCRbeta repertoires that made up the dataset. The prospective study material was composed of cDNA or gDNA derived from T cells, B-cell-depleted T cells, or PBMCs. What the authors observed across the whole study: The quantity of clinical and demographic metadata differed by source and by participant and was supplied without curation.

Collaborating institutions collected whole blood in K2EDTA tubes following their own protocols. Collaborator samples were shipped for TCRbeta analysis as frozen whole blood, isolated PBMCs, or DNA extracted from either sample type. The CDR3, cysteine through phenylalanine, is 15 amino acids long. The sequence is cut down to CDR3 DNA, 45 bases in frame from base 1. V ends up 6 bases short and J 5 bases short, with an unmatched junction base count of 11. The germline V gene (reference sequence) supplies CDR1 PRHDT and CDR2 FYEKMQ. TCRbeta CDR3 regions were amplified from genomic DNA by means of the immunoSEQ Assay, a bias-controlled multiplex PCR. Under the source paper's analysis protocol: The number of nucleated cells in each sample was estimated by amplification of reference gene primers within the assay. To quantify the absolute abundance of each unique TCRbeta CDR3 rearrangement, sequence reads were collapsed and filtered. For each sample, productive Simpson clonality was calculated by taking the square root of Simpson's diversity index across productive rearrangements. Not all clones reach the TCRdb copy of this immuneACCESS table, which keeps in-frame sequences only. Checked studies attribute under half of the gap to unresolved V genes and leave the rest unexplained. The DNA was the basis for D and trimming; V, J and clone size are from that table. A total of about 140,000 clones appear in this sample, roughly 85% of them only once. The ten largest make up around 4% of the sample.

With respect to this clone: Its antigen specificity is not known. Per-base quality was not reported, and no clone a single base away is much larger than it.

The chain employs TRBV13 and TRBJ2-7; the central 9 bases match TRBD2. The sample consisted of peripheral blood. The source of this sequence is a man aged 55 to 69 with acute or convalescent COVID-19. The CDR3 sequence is CASSAGSGRSHEQYF. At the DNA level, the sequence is TGTGCCAGCAGTGCAGGGAGCGGGAGGTCCCACGAGCAGTACTTC.